The T cell receptor beta chain under discussion was sequenced for a study of blood T cell repertoires in COVID-19. In its sample, this clone was seen once. The data were produced by immunoSEQ multiplex PCR, yet TCRdb's version contains in-frame clones alone and is incomplete. The sample lists about 380,000 clones; 87% were seen once. The CDR3 length is 13 residues. V was cut by 3 bases and J by 7 bases, with 13 bases left in between. Germline CDR1 SGDLS, CDR2 YYNGEE. The chain employs TRBV9 and TRBJ2-5; D unclear. The receptor was isolated from a man under 40 who had recovered from COVID-19. What was sequenced was PBMCs or T cells enriched from blood (not recorded which). This CDR3 reads CASSARLIGTQYF. CDR3 coding DNA: TGTGCCAGCAGCGCTAGACTTATTGGGACCCAGTACTTC.